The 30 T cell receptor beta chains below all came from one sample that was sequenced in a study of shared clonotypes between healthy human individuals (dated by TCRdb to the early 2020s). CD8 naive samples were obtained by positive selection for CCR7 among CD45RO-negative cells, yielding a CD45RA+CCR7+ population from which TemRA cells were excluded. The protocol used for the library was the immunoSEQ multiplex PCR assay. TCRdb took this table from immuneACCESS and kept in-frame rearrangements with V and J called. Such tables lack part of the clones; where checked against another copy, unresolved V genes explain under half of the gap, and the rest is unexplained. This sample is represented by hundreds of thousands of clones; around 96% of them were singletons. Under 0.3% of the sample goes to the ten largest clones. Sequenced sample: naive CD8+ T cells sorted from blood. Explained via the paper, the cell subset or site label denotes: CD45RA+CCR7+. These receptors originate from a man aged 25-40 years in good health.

This CDR3 is CASSELAGVYNEQFF. The CDR3 nucleotides are TGCGCCAGCAGCGAACTAGCGGGAGTCTACAATGAGCAGTTCTTC. This chain connects TRBV4-1 to TRBJ2-1; 11 bases are a match to TRBD2. V shed 5 bases and J 3 bases; nucleotides not matched to a gene: 3. The CDR3 length is 15 residues. The V gene's germline CDR1 is MGHRA and CDR2 YSYEKL.

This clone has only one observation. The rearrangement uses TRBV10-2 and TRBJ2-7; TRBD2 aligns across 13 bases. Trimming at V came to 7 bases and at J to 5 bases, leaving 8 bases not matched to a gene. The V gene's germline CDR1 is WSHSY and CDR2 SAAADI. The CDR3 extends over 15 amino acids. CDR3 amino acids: CASKLAGGPSNEQYF. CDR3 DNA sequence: TGCGCCAGCAAACTAGCGGGAGGGCCGTCCAACGAGCAGTACTTC.

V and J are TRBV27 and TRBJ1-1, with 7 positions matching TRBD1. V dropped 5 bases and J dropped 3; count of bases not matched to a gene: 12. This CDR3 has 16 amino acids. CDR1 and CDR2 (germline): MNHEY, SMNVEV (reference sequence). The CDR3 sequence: CASSQEYRGLDTEAFF. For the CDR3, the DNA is TGTGCCAGCAGTCAGGAATACAGGGGTTTGGACACTGAAGCTTTCTTT.

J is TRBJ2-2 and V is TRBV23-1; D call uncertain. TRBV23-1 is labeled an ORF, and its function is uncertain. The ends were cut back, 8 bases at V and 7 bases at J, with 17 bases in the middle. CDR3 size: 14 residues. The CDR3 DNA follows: TGCGCCAGCGCCACCGACTTGCTAGGCGGGGAGCTGTTTTTT. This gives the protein CASATDLLGGELFF.

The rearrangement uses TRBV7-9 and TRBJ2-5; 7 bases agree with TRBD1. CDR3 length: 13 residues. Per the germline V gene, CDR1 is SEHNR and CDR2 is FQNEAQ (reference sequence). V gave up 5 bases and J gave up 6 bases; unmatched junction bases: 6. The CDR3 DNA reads TGTGCCAGCAGCGTCGGGACAGTCCAGACCCAGTACTTC. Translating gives CASSVGTVQTQYF.

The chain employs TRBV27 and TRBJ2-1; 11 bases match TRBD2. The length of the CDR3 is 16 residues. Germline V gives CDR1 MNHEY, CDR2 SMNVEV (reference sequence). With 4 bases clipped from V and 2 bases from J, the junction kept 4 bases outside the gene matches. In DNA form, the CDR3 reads TGTGCCAGCAGTTATCCTAGCGGGGGGACCTACAATGAGCAGTTCTTC. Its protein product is CASSYPSGGTYNEQFF.

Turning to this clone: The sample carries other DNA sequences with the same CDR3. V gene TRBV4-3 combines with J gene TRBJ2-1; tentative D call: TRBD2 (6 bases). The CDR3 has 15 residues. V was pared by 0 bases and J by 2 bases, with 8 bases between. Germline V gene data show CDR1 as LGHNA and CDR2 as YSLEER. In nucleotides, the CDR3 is TGCGCCAGCAGCCAAGATCGGGGGACCTACAATGAGCAGTTCTTC. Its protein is CASSQDRGTYNEQFF.

This CDR3 is CASNPGRIYEQYF. In DNA form, the CDR3 reads TGTGCCAGCAACCCGGGACGGATATACGAGCAGTACTTC. The chain combines TRBV6-5 with TRBJ2-7; either TRBD1 or TRBD2 may fit D (5 bases each). V was cut by 7 bases and J by 4 bases, with 14 bases left in between. There are 13 residues in the CDR3. Germline CDR1 is MNHEY and CDR2 is SVGAGI.

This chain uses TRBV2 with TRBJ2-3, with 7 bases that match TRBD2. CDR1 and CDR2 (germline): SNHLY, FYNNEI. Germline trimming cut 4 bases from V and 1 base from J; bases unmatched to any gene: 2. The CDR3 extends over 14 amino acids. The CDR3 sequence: CASSVTSGTDTQYF. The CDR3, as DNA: TGTGCCAGCAGTGTAACTAGCGGCACAGATACGCAGTATTTT.

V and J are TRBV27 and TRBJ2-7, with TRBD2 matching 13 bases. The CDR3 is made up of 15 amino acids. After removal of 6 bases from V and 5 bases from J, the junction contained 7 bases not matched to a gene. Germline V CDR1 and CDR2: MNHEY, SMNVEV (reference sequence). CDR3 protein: CASSHGLAGVHEQYF. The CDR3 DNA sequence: TGTGCCAGCAGCCATGGACTAGCGGGAGTTCACGAGCAGTACTTC.

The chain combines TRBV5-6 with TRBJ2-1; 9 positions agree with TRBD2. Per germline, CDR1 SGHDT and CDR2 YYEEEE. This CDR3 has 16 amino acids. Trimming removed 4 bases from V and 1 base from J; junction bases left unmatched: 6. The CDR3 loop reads CASSHPTSGSYNEQFF. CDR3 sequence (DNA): TGTGCCAGCAGCCACCCCACTAGCGGGTCCTACAATGAGCAGTTCTTC.

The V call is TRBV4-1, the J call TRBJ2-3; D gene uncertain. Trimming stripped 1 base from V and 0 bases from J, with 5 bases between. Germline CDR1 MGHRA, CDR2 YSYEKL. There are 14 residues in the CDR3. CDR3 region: CASSQVLSTDTQYF. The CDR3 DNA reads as TGCGCCAGCAGCCAAGTTCTTAGCACAGATACGCAGTATTTT.

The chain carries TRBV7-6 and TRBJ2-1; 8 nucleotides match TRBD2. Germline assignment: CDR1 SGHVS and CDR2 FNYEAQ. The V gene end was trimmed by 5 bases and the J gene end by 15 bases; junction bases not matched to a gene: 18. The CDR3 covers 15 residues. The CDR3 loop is CASSHKSGGWGLLFF. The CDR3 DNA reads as TGTGCCAGCAGCCATAAAAGCGGGGGTTGGGGTCTCTTGTTCTTC.

CDR3 residues: CAISRPPDQRGADEQFF. The CDR3, as DNA: TGTGCCATCAGCAGACCCCCGGACCAGAGGGGGGCGGATGAGCAGTTCTTC. The rearrangement uses TRBV10-3 and TRBJ2-1, with D possibly being TRBD1 or TRBD2 (6 bases each). Germline V gene data show CDR1 as ENHRY and CDR2 as SYGVKD. This CDR3 comprises 17 residues. V lost 6 bases and J 8 bases, leaving 26 bases between the germline ends.

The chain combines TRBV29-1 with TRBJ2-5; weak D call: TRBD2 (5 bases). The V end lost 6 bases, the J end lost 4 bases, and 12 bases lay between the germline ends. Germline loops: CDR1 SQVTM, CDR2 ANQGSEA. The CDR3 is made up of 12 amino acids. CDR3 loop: CSVEREGETQYF. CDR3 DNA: TGCAGCGTCGAGAGGGAAGGAGAGACCCAGTACTTC. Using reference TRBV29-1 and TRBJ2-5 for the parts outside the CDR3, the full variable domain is SAVISQKPSRDICQRGTSLTIQCQVDSQVTMMFWYRQQPGQSLTLIATANQGSEATYESGFVIDKFPISRPNLTFSTLTVSNMSPEDSSIYLCSVEREGETQYFGPGTRLLVL.

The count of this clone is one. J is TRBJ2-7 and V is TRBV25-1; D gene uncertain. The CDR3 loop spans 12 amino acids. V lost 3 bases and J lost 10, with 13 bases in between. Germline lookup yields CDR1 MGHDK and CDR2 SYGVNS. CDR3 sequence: CASSDVSRFQYF. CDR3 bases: TGTGCCAGCAGTGATGTTTCGAGGTTTCAGTACTTC.

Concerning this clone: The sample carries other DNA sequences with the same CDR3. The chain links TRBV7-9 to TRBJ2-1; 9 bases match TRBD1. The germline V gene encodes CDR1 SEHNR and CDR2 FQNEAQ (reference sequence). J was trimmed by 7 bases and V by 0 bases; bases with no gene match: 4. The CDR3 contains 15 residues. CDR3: CASSLARTGENEQFF. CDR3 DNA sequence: TGTGCCAGCAGCTTAGCAAGGACAGGGGAGAATGAGCAGTTCTTC.

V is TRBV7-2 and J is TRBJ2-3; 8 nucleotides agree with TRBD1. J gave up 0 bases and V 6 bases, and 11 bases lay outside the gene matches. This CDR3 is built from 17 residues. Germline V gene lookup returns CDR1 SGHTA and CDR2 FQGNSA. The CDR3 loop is CASSSGGPSPSTDTQYF. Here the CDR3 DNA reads TGTGCCAGCAGTTCAGGGGGCCCCTCCCCTAGCACAGATACGCAGTATTTT.

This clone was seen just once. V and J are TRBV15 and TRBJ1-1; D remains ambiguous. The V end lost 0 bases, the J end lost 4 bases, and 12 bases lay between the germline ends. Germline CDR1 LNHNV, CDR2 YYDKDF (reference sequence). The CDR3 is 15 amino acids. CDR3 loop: CATSRDPAVVTEAFF. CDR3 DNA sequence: TGTGCCACCAGCAGAGACCCCGCCGTTGTCACTGAAGCTTTCTTT. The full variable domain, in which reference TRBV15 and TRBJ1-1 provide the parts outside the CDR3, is DAMVIQNPRYQVTQFGKPVTLSCSQTLNHNVMYWYQQKSSQAPKLLFHYYDKDFNNEADTPDNFQSRRPNTSFCFLDIRSPGLGDTAMYLCATSRDPAVVTEAFFGQGTRLTVV.

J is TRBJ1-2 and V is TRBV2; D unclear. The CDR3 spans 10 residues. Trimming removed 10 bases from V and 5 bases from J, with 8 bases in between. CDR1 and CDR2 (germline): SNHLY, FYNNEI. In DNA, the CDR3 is TGTGCCATCTGGGTGTATGGCTACACCTTC. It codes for CAIWVYGYTF.

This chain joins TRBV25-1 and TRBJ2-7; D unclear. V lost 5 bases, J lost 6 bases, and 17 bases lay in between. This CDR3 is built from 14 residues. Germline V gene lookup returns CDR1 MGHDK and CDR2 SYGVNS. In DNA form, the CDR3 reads TGTGCCAGCAGTCCCTCCAACCTCCTTGGCGAGCAGTACTTC. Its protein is CASSPSNLLGEQYF.

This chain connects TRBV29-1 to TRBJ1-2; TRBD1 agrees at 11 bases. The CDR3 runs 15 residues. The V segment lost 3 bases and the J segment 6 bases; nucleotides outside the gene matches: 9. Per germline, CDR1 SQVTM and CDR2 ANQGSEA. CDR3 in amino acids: CSVEILGQGADGYTF. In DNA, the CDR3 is TGCAGCGTTGAGATTCTAGGACAGGGGGCGGATGGCTACACCTTC.

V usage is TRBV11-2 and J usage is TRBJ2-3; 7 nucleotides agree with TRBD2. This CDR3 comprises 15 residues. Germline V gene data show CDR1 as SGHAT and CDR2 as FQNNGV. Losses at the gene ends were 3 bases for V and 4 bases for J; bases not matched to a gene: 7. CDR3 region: CASSLGQGGADTQYF. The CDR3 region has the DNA TGTGCCAGCAGCTTGGGCCAGGGAGGGGCAGATACGCAGTATTTT.

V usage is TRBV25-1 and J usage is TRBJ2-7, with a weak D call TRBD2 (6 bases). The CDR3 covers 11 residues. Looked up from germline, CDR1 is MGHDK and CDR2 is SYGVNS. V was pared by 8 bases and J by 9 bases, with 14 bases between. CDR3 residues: CASRSGYLQYF. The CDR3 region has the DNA TGTGCCAGCCGAAGCGGGTACCTGCAGTACTTC.

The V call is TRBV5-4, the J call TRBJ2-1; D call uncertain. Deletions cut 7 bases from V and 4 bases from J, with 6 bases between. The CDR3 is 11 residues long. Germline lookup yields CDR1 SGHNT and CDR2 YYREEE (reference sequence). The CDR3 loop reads CASAVYNEQFF. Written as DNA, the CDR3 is TGTGCCAGCGCGGTTTACAATGAGCAGTTCTTC.

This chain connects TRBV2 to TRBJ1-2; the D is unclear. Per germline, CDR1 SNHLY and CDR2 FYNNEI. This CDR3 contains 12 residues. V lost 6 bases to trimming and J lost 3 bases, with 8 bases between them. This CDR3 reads CASRGSHYGYTF. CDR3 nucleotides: TGTGCCAGCAGAGGGTCACACTATGGCTACACCTTC.

CDR3 DNA: TGTGCCAGCAGCTTCAGGGATCCGGTCGATGAGCAGTTCTTC. The encoded protein is CASSFRDPVDEQFF. V usage is TRBV7-9 and J usage is TRBJ2-1, with D possibly TRBD1 on 5 matching bases. The ends were cut back, 3 bases at V and 8 bases at J, with 14 bases in the middle. The CDR3 sequence is 14 residues long. Germline V CDR1 and CDR2: SEHNR, FQNEAQ (reference sequence).

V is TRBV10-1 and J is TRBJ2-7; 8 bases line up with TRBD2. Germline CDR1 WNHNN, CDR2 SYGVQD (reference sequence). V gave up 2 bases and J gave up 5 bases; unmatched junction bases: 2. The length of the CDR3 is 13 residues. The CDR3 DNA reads TGCGCCAGCAGTGAGGGACTAGCTAACGAGCAGTACTTC. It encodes CASSEGLANEQYF.

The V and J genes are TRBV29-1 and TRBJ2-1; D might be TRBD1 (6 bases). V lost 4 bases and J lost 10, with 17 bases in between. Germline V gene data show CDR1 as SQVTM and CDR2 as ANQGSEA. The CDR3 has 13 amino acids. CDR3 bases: TGCAGCGTTGTAGGACAGAATAACATAGAGCAGTTCTTC. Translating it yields CSVVGQNNIEQFF.

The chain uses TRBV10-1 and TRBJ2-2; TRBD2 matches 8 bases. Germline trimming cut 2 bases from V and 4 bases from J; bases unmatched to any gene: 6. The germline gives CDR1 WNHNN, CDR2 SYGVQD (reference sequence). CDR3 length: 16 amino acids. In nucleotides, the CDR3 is TGCGCCAGCAGTGAGAAGCGGGAGTATACCACCGGGGAGCTGTTTTTT. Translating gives CASSEKREYTTGELFF.